This T cell receptor (beta chain) was recorded in a study of T cell changes during pregnancy in multiple sclerosis. Some clones are missing from TCRdb's copy, which holds only in-frame ones; the method was immunoSEQ multiplex PCR. Of tens of thousands of clones listed, around 96% are singletons. This clone was detected only once. V lost 2 bases to trimming and J lost 1 base, with 9 bases between them. CDR1 and CDR2 (germline): SQVTM, ANQGSEA. The CDR3 has 13 residues. This chain joins TRBV29-1 and TRBJ2-7; D unresolved. The sequence was obtained from a female donor with multiple sclerosis, enrolled in a pregnancy study. The sample here was CD8+ T cells from peripheral blood mononuclear cells, taken after pregnancy. This chain's CDR3 is CSVESQASYEQYF. CDR3 DNA: TGCAGCGTTGAAAGTCAGGCTTCCTACGAGCAGTACTTC.